One sample yielded the 21 T cell receptor beta chains listed below, sequenced in a study of chemoradiotherapy in HPV16-positive cancers. Assay: immunoSEQ multiplex PCR; the TCRdb copy retains only in-frame clones and omits some. The table records around 7,400 clones, roughly 70% of them present only once. The specimen was tumor tissue, collected from a patient who underwent chemoradiotherapy. These TCRs come from a human donor with HPV-associated anogenital cancer.

The DNA of the CDR3 is TGTGCCAGCGTTCAAACAGGGGGCGAGTTCTACGAGCAGTACTTC. Protein: CASVQTGGEFYEQYF. J is TRBJ2-7 and V is TRBV21-1; the table's D call, TRBD1, has no DNA check behind it. TRBV21-1 constitutes a pseudogene. The CDR3 totals 15 residues.

This chain joins TRBV19 and TRBJ1-2, with a tentative D call TRBD1 (5 bases). Trimming pared 7 bases from V and 8 bases from J, leaving 20 bases between. CDR3 length equals 14 residues. The germline V gene has CDR1 LNHDA and CDR2 SQIVND (reference sequence). CDR3 DNA sequence: TGTGCCAGTAATCGTGTCAGCGGGACGAGGGGCTACACCTTC. Translation: CASNRVSGTRGYTF.

The chain uses TRBV2 and TRBJ2-2, with D possibly matching TRBD2 (7 bases). V dropped 4 bases and J dropped 7 bases, with 13 bases sitting between them. CDR3 length: 14 residues. CDR1 and CDR2 from the germline V gene are SNHLY and FYNNEI. CDR3 protein: CASSVAGASGELFF. Written as DNA, the CDR3 is TGTGCCAGCAGTGTCGCGGGGGCGAGCGGGGAGCTGTTTTTT. The full variable domain, its missing parts supplied by reference TRBV2 and TRBJ2-2, is EPEVTQTPSHQVTQMGQEVILRCVPISNHLYFYWYRQILGQKVEFLVSFYNNEISEKSEIFDDQFSVERPDGSNFTLKIRSTKLEDSAMYFCASSVAGASGELFFGEGSRLTVL.

V gene TRBV5-6 combines with J gene TRBJ1-3, with a possible D match to TRBD1 (5 bases). CDR3 size: 18 residues. V was shortened by 3 bases and J by 0 bases, with 19 bases between the two germline ends. From germline, CDR1 is SGHDT and CDR2 YYEEEE. CDR3 DNA sequence: TGTGCCAGCAGCTATTTGGGGGAACTCGAGAGCTCTGGAAACACCATATATTTT. This sequence encodes CASSYLGELESSGNTIYF.

This chain joins TRBV2 and TRBJ2-7, with D uncertain. The germline V and J ends were trimmed by 8 bases and 0 bases, with 11 bases remaining between them. Germline values: CDR1 SNHLY, CDR2 FYNNEI. The CDR3 is made up of 13 amino acids. The CDR3 DNA reads TGTGCCAGCGAATCACATTCCTCCTACGAGCAGTACTTC. Encoded protein: CASESHSSYEQYF.

V gene TRBV19 combines with J gene TRBJ2-7; 9 positions agree with TRBD2. Germline V lookup: CDR1 LNHDA, CDR2 SQIVND (reference sequence). With V trimmed by 1 base and J by 0 bases, 4 bases remained unmatched. The CDR3 covers 16 residues. Written as DNA, the CDR3 is TGTGCCAGTAGTATAGCGGGCGGGGGGGCCTCCTACGAGCAGTACTTC. This codes for CASSIAGGGASYEQYF.

The J gene is TRBJ1-1, the V gene TRBV5-1; the D gene is possibly TRBD1 (6 bases). V was pared by 2 bases and J by 4 bases, with 9 bases between. Germline CDR1 is SGHRS and CDR2 is YFSETQ. There are 13 residues in the CDR3. CDR3 bases: TGCGCCAGCAGCTTCGGACAGTTCACTGAAGCTTTCTTT. Its protein product is CASSFGQFTEAFF.

This chain joins TRBV2 and TRBJ2-3; 8 bases are a match to TRBD2. Trimming at V came to 7 bases and at J to 4 bases, leaving 4 bases not matched to a gene. Germline values: CDR1 SNHLY, CDR2 FYNNEI. The CDR3 spans 13 residues. The CDR3 is CASNNGGADTQYF. CDR3 in DNA: TGTGCCAGCAATAACGGGGGGGCAGATACGCAGTATTTT.

The chain is built from TRBV7-8 and TRBJ1-1; TRBD1 agrees at 7 bases. The length of the CDR3 is 14 residues. The trim removed 3 bases at V and 0 bases at J, leaving 1 base unmatched. CDR1 SGHVS and CDR2 FQNEAQ come from the germline V gene. The chain's CDR3 is CASSLTGLNTEAFF. CDR3 in DNA: TGTGCCAGCAGCTTGACAGGGTTGAACACTGAAGCTTTCTTT.

The CDR3 region is CATSSGGHGLARELFF. The DNA for the CDR3 is TGTGCCACCAGCAGTGGGGGCCATGGACTAGCGAGGGAGCTGTTTTTT. The chain links TRBV15 to TRBJ2-2; TRBD2 matches at 9 bases. CDR1 LNHNV and CDR2 YYDKDF come from the germline V gene (reference sequence). The V segment lost 3 bases and the J segment 9 bases; nucleotides outside the gene matches: 11. The CDR3 extends over 16 amino acids.

The rearrangement links TRBV5-1 to TRBJ1-3; 8 nucleotides agree with TRBD1. J gave up 4 bases and V 4 bases, and 4 bases lay outside the gene matches. This CDR3 comprises 14 residues. Germline CDR1 is SGHRS and CDR2 is YFSETQ. CDR3 protein: CASSIQGGGNTIYF. CDR3 in DNA: TGCGCCAGCAGCATACAGGGGGGCGGAAACACCATATATTTT. Full variable domain (rest looked up from reference TRBV5-1 and TRBJ1-3): KAGVTQTPRYLIKTRGQQVTLSCSPISGHRSVSWYQQTPGQGLQFLFEYFSETQRNKGNFPGRFSGRQFSNSRSEMNVSTLELGDSALYLCASSIQGGGNTIYFGEGSWLTVV.

The chain employs TRBV14 and TRBJ2-3, with 11 nucleotides matching TRBD2. V trimming: 0 bases; J trimming: 6 bases; junction bases outside the gene matches: 2. CDR1 and CDR2 from the germline V gene are SGHDN and FVKESK. This CDR3 region has 15 residues. The CDR3 protein is CASSQDSGGADTQYF. In nucleotides, the CDR3 is TGTGCCAGCAGCCAAGATAGCGGGGGGGCCGATACGCAGTATTTT. Variable domain in full (rest from reference TRBV14 and TRBJ2-3): EAGVTQFPSHSVIEKGQTVTLRCDPISGHDNLYWYRRVMGKEIKFLLHFVKESKQDESGMPNNRFLAERTGGTYSTLKVQPAELEDSGVYFCASSQDSGGADTQYFGPGTRLTVL.

This chain joins TRBV10-2 and TRBJ2-1; D remains unclear. Germline V CDR1 and CDR2: WSHSY, SAAADI. This CDR3 has 12 amino acids. The V end was cut by 5 bases, the J end by 10 bases, with 12 bases between. The CDR3 DNA follows: TGCGCCAGCAGTCCGTGCGGCGGAGAGCAGTTCTTC. This encodes CASSPCGGEQFF.

By share, this clone ranks as large. Other DNA sequences in the sample encode the same CDR3. This chain connects TRBV5-1 to TRBJ2-3; 12 nucleotides align to TRBD2. This CDR3 is 16 amino acids long. Losses at the gene ends were 0 bases for V and 3 bases for J; bases not matched to a gene: 2. CDR1 and CDR2 from the germline V gene are SGHRS and YFSETQ. In DNA form, the CDR3 reads TGCGCCAGCAGCTTGGCGCTAGCGGGGGGGACAGATACGCAGTATTTT. It codes for CASSLALAGGTDTQYF.

This clone occurred a few times. This rearrangement joins TRBV7-9 to TRBJ1-2; tentatively, D is TRBD1 (5 bases). The CDR3 runs to 15 residues. Germline V gene data show CDR1 as SEHNR and CDR2 as FQNEAQ (reference sequence). V was trimmed by 1 base and J by 0 bases, leaving 9 bases between them. The CDR3 DNA reads TGTGCCAGCAGCTTAGGACAGACAGCTAACTATGGCTACACCTTC. Amino acid sequence: CASSLGQTANYGYTF. Full variable domain (outside the CDR3, taken from reference TRBV7-9 and TRBJ1-2): DTGVSQNPRHKITKRGQNVTFRCDPISEHNRLYWYRQTLGQGPEFLTYFQNEAQLEKSRLLSDRFSAERPKGSFSTLEIQRTEQGDSAMYLCASSLGQTANYGYTFGSGTRLTVV.

This clone has a handful of counts. The V and J genes are TRBV6-5 and TRBJ2-3; the match to TRBD2 covers 9 bases. Germline trimming cut 5 bases from V and 3 bases from J; bases unmatched to any gene: 6. The CDR3 runs 15 residues. Germline lookup yields CDR1 MNHEY and CDR2 SVGAGI. The CDR3 sequence: CASSLASGITDTQYF. CDR3 sequence (DNA): TGTGCCAGCAGTCTGGCTAGCGGGATAACAGATACGCAGTATTTT.

The CDR3 spells CASSQGVGGTEAFF. The CDR3 nucleotides read TGCGCCAGCAGCCAAGGGGTGGGTGGCACTGAAGCTTTCTTT. V gene TRBV5-1 combines with J gene TRBJ1-1; possible D gene TRBD1, 5 bases. The V gene lost 4 bases and the J gene lost 4 bases, with 14 bases spanning the gap. From germline, CDR1 is SGHRS and CDR2 YFSETQ. The length of the CDR3 is 14 residues.

The chain recombines TRBV7-9 with TRBJ2-5; D is ambiguous. The CDR3 is made up of 15 amino acids. V lost 1 base and J 4 bases, leaving 13 bases between the germline ends. Germline CDR1 is SEHNR and CDR2 is FQNEAQ (reference sequence). This CDR3 is CASSLVWAVRETQYF. The CDR3 DNA reads as TGTGCCAGCAGCTTAGTTTGGGCAGTTAGAGAGACCCAGTACTTC.

The V gene is TRBV6-4, the J gene TRBJ1-5, with D possibly being TRBD1 (6 bases). Germline CDR1 is MRHNA and CDR2 is SNTAGT. The CDR3 is made up of 13 amino acids. Deletions cut 9 bases from V and 7 bases from J, with 16 bases between. CDR3 nucleotides: TGTGCCAGATTAGGAGGGAGGGGGCAGCCCCAGCATTTT. Amino acid sequence: CARLGGRGQPQHF.

The CDR3 reads CASSVRGTYEQYF. The DNA for the CDR3 is TGTGCCAGCAGTGTTCGGGGGACCTACGAGCAGTACTTC. This chain uses TRBV28 with TRBJ2-7; D perhaps matches TRBD2 (6 bases). The germline V gene encodes CDR1 MDHEN and CDR2 SYDVKM. The V and J ends lost 5 bases and 2 bases respectively, with 10 bases between them. The CDR3 runs to 13 residues.

CDR3 DNA: TGTGCCAGCAGTTTAGCCGGGACAGGGGTCGAGCAGTACTTC. This sequence encodes CASSLAGTGVEQYF. The genes are TRBV6-6 and TRBJ2-7, with 10 bases aligning to TRBD1. This CDR3 contains 14 residues. In germline, CDR1 is MNHNY, CDR2 SVGAGI (reference sequence). The V segment lost 4 bases and the J segment 6 bases; nucleotides outside the gene matches: 6.